The 22 T cell receptor beta chains below come from one sample, sequenced in a study of vaccination effects on CD4 cells after COVID-19. No antigen has been identified for these receptors. The method was immunoSEQ multiplex PCR; TCRdb's version includes in-frame clones alone and lacks a portion of them. The table includes more than 20,000 clones, approximately 69% detected once. Antigen-specific CD4+ T cells were expanded with viral peptide pools in the ViraFEST assay before sequencing. CD4+ T cell isolation took place after less than 13 days of culture. The person had a PCR-confirmed SARS-CoV-2 infection during March to December 2020. The sample here was CD4+ T cells from PBMCs cultured with SARS-CoV-2 spike peptides, taken before COVID-19 vaccination. These TCRs come from a human donor who had a prior SARS-CoV-2 infection.

The chain uses TRBV11-3 and TRBJ1-4, with D uncertain. The CDR3 spans 16 residues. V was shortened by 4 bases and J by 0 bases, with 12 bases between the two germline ends. Per the germline V gene, CDR1 is SGHNT and CDR2 is YENEEA. The CDR3 coding sequence is TGTGCCAGCAGCTACCGGCACTCTCCAACTAATGAAAAACTGTTTTTT. This codes for CASSYRHSPTNEKLFF.

The V and J genes are TRBV18 and TRBJ2-3; 8 bases fit TRBD1. The CDR3 is 14 residues long. V lost 10 bases and J lost 1; bases outside the gene matches: 7. Per germline, CDR1 KGHSH and CDR2 LQKENI. As DNA, the CDR3 is TGTGCCACCAAGGACAGGGCAGGCACAGATACGCAGTATTTT. Residues: CATKDRAGTDTQYF.

The V and J genes are TRBV4-2 and TRBJ2-2; D is unclear. This CDR3 is built from 15 residues. Germline CDR1 and CDR2: LGHNA and YNFKEQ. V shed 2 bases and J shed 5 bases, with 12 bases lying between them. CDR3 nucleotides: TGTGCCAGCAGCCAATCCGGATCCGGGACCGGGGAGCTGTTTTTT. It yields the protein CASSQSGSGTGELFF.

This clone was counted between two and nine times. The CDR3: CASSPTGDLYGYTF. The CDR3 DNA reads as TGTGCCAGCAGTCCGACAGGGGACCTCTATGGCTACACCTTC. The chain combines TRBV5-6 with TRBJ1-2; 8 nucleotides line up with TRBD1. CDR3 length equals 14 residues. Losses at the gene ends were 5 bases for V and 4 bases for J; bases not matched to a gene: 7. The germline V gene encodes CDR1 SGHDT and CDR2 YYEEEE.

This clone is labeled hyperexpanded (1% or more). This chain joins TRBV7-8 and TRBJ1-3; D uncertain. Germline-derived CDR1 and CDR2 are SGHVS and FQNEAQ. This CDR3 comprises 17 residues. Trimming stripped 2 bases from V and 0 bases from J, with 14 bases between. The CDR3 region is CASSLMTRPVSGNTIYF. DNA of the CDR3: TGTGCCAGCAGCTTAATGACCAGGCCGGTCTCTGGAAACACCATATATTTT.

CDR3 residues: CASSGYPGGNTEAFF. The CDR3, as DNA: TGTGCCAGCAGTGGGTATCCGGGGGGGAACACTGAAGCTTTCTTT. The chain carries TRBV28 and TRBJ1-1, with D possibly TRBD1 on 5 matching bases. The germline gives CDR1 MDHEN, CDR2 SYDVKM. Trimming removed 5 bases at V and 1 base at J, with 14 bases between. The CDR3 spans 15 residues.

The CDR3, as DNA: TGTGCCAGCAGCCAAGATCACGGGGGGTGGTACAATGAGCAGTTCTTC. Translated, it gives CASSQDHGGWYNEQFF. The V gene is TRBV3-1 (or the pseudogene TRBV3-2), the J gene TRBJ2-1; 7 bases match TRBD2. Losses at the gene ends were 0 bases for V and 4 bases for J; bases not matched to a gene: 6. The CDR3 covers 16 residues. Germline lookup yields CDR1 LGHDT and CDR2 YNNKEL (reference sequence).

V is TRBV5-4 and J is TRBJ2-5, with D unclear. The V end was cut by 0 bases, the J end by 0 bases, with 6 bases between. The CDR3 totals 14 residues. Germline V gene data show CDR1 as SGHNT and CDR2 as YYREEE (reference sequence). This chain's CDR3 is CASSLATYQETQYF. The DNA for the CDR3 is TGTGCCAGCAGCTTGGCGACTTACCAAGAGACCCAGTACTTC.

CDR3 DNA sequence: TGTGCCAGCAGCTCTTCTCACGAGCAGTACTTC. This codes for CASSSSHEQYF. The chain has TRBV7-2 and TRBJ2-7; D ambiguous. V was cut by 4 bases and J by 5 bases, with 6 bases left in between. The CDR3 consists of 11 residues. Germline V gives CDR1 SGHTA, CDR2 FQGNSA.

V gene TRBV15 combines with J gene TRBJ1-2, with a tentative D call TRBD1 (6 bases). CDR1 LNHNV and CDR2 YYDKDF come from the germline V gene (reference sequence). The CDR3 runs to 15 residues. Deletions cut 2 bases from V and 2 bases from J, with 12 bases between. The DNA for the CDR3 is TGTGCCACCAGCAGATCCGGGACATACAACTATGGCTACACCTTC. Its protein is CATSRSGTYNYGYTF.

This clone has only a few counts. V gene TRBV24-1 combines with J gene TRBJ1-5; D remains unclear. The CDR3 has 13 amino acids. Trimming cost V 0 bases and J 4 bases, with 3 bases left between them. CDR1 is KGHDR and CDR2 is SFDVKD in the germline V gene. The CDR3 DNA is TGTGCCACCAGTGATTTGGGAAATCAGCCCCAGCATTTT. The encoded protein is CATSDLGNQPQHF.

V and J are TRBV15 and TRBJ1-3; D perhaps matches TRBD1 (6 bases). V lost 0 bases, J lost 0 bases, and 9 bases lay in between. CDR3 length equals 16 residues. The germline V gene has CDR1 LNHNV and CDR2 YYDKDF (reference sequence). Here the CDR3 reads CATSRDRTVSGNTIYF. The CDR3 DNA follows: TGTGCCACCAGCAGAGATAGGACAGTCTCTGGAAACACCATATATTTT.

The chain joins TRBV25-1 to TRBJ1-1, with TRBD1 as a possible D gene (5 bases). CDR1 and CDR2 (germline): MGHDK, SYGVNS. CDR3 size: 16 residues. V was pared by 3 bases and J by 6 bases, with 20 bases between. The CDR3 DNA sequence: TGTGCCAGCAGTGATAGAGGCAGGGTGGGTAGCGCTGAAGCTTTCTTT. Translated, it gives CASSDRGRVGSAEAFF.

The chain couples TRBV9 to TRBJ1-2, with D maybe TRBD1 (6 bases). The CDR3 loop spans 13 amino acids. Trimming removed 0 bases at V and 7 bases at J, with 10 bases between. CDR1 and CDR2 from the germline V gene are SGDLS and YYNGEE. CDR3 sequence reads: CASSVGQDSGYTF. CDR3 coding DNA: TGTGCCAGCAGCGTAGGACAGGACAGTGGCTACACCTTC.

The rearrangement links TRBV5-1 to TRBJ2-7, with TRBD1 as a possible D gene (6 bases). The CDR3 is 17 amino acids. The V end lost 1 base, the J end lost 1 base, and 18 bases lay between the germline ends. From germline, CDR1 is SGHRS and CDR2 YFSETQ. In DNA form, the CDR3 reads TGCGCCAGCAGCTTGTACCCTTTGGGGGCAGGATCCTACGAGCAGTACTTC. Amino acids: CASSLYPLGAGSYEQYF.

This chain uses TRBV2 with TRBJ2-5, with TRBD2 identical over 8 bases. The CDR3 is made up of 14 amino acids. CDR1 is SNHLY, CDR2 FYNNEI, per germline. The V gene end was trimmed by 6 bases and the J gene end by 5 bases; junction bases not matched to a gene: 8. The CDR3 DNA reads as TGTGCCAGCAGCCCGTGGCGGGAGGTTGAGACCCAGTACTTC. Translation gives CASSPWREVETQYF. The complete variable domain, with remaining parts taken from reference TRBV2 and TRBJ2-5, reads EPEVTQTPSHQVTQMGQEVILRCVPISNHLYFYWYRQILGQKVEFLVSFYNNEISEKSEIFDDQFSVERPDGSNFTLKIRSTKLEDSAMYFCASSPWREVETQYFGPGTRLLVL.

V is TRBV7-3 and J is TRBJ2-1; the D is unclear. The CDR3 runs 13 residues. Trimming stripped 5 bases from V and 6 bases from J, with 11 bases between. The germline gives CDR1 SGHTA, CDR2 FQGTGA. CDR3: CASSGRNGNEQFF. The CDR3 DNA sequence: TGTGCCAGCAGCGGGCGGAACGGCAATGAGCAGTTCTTC. Full variable domain (rest looked up from reference TRBV7-3 and TRBJ2-1): GAGVSQTPSNKVTEKGKYVELRCDPISGHTALYWYRQSLGQGPEFLIYFQGTGAADDSGLPNDRFFAVRPEGSVSTLKIQRTERGDSAVYLCASSGRNGNEQFFGPGTRLTVL.

V gene TRBV5-1 combines with J gene TRBJ2-7, with 10 bases that match TRBD1. CDR1 and CDR2 (germline): SGHRS, YFSETQ. Trimming cost V 3 bases and J 2 bases; bases outside gene matches: 5. This CDR3 spans 15 amino acids. The CDR3 region has the DNA TGCGCCAGCAGCTCGGCAGGGACAGGGGCCTACGAGCAGTACTTC. Protein: CASSSAGTGAYEQYF. The complete variable domain, with remaining parts taken from reference TRBV5-1 and TRBJ2-7, reads KAGVTQTPRYLIKTRGQQVTLSCSPISGHRSVSWYQQTPGQGLQFLFEYFSETQRNKGNFPGRFSGRQFSNSRSEMNVSTLELGDSALYLCASSSAGTGAYEQYFGPGTRLTVT.

This chain links TRBV19 with TRBJ2-3, with D possibly TRBD2 on 5 matching bases. Germline V lookup: CDR1 LNHDA, CDR2 SQIVND (reference sequence). Trimming cost V 5 bases and J 8 bases, with 17 bases left between them. This CDR3 contains 14 residues. The CDR3, as DNA: TGTGCCAGTAGTCGGGTGGCGAGCGGAGGTACGCAGTATTTT. Protein: CASSRVASGGTQYF.

The chain recombines TRBV5-6 with TRBJ1-2, with D possibly TRBD1 on 6 matching bases. Germline V CDR1 and CDR2: SGHDT, YYEEEE. The V end was cut by 0 bases, the J end by 7 bases, with 13 bases between. CDR3 length equals 14 residues. This CDR3 is CASSLVGNRAGYTF. CDR3 DNA: TGTGCCAGCAGCTTGGTTGGTAACAGGGCTGGCTACACCTTC.

This clone has a handful of counts. This chain connects TRBV20-1 to TRBJ1-2; TRBD1 matches 7 bases. The CDR3 covers 12 residues. Germline assignment: CDR1 DFQATT and CDR2 SNEGSKA (reference sequence). V lost 3 bases, J lost 3 bases, and 1 base stayed unmatched. The CDR3: CSASQGDYGYTF. CDR3 coding DNA: TGCAGTGCTAGTCAGGGGGACTATGGCTACACCTTC.

CDR3 loop: CGTGVTYEQYF. In nucleotides, the CDR3 is TGTGGAACGGGTGTGACCTACGAGCAGTACTTC. V and J are TRBV28 and TRBJ2-7; no firm D call. Germline CDR1 reads MDHEN; CDR2 reads SYDVKM. The CDR3 has 11 amino acids.